The 21 T cell receptor beta chains presented below share a single source sample, sequenced in a study of OX40 agonist ivuxolimab in advanced cancers. Using immunoSEQ multiplex PCR, the repertoire was profiled, and TCRdb retains in-frame clones only, with some absent. The sample records about 31,000 clones, around nine tenths being singletons. Sequenced here: CD4+ or CD8+ T cells sorted from blood, sampled in a trial of the OX40 agonist ivuxolimab. These receptors were collected from an adult with an advanced solid tumor such as melanoma, head and neck, liver or kidney cancer.

The rearrangement joins TRBV2 to TRBJ1-2, with TRBD1 as a possible D gene (5 bases). V lost 3 bases to trimming and J lost 13 bases, with 18 bases between them. In germline, CDR1 is SNHLY, CDR2 FYNNEI. The CDR3 consists of 13 residues. CDR3 sequence reads: CASSEGPIQRGTF. The CDR3 DNA follows: TGTGCCAGCAGTGAGGGACCCATCCAACGGGGCACCTTC.

The J gene is TRBJ2-6, the V gene TRBV6-5, with a tentative D call TRBD1 (5 bases). V was clipped by 11 bases and J by 0 bases, with 8 bases between them. Germline loops: CDR1 MNHEY, CDR2 SVGAGI. The CDR3 is 13 amino acids. The DNA of the CDR3 is TGTGCCGGGGCAGTCTCTGGGGCCAACGTCCTGACTTTC. Translating gives CAGAVSGANVLTF.

The chain links TRBV4-1 to TRBJ1-1; D might be TRBD1 (6 bases). Germline CDR1 MGHRA, CDR2 YSYEKL. V was cut by 3 bases and J by 4 bases, with 15 bases left in between. CDR3 length: 15 amino acids. CDR3 region: CASSHGGGGATEAFF. In nucleotides, the CDR3 is TGCGCCAGCAGCCACGGAGGGGGGGGCGCCACTGAAGCTTTCTTT.

The chain has TRBV6-5 and TRBJ1-2, with D perhaps matching TRBD1 (5 bases). This CDR3 comprises 15 residues. Trimming took off 6 bases at V and 4 bases at J, with 18 bases between the two ends. Germline CDR1 MNHEY, CDR2 SVGAGI. The CDR3 nucleotides are TGTGCCAGCAGCTTCGGGACTACCGACGCCTATGGCTACACCTTC. This encodes CASSFGTTDAYGYTF.

J is TRBJ2-4 and V is TRBV5-1, with D perhaps matching TRBD2 (5 bases). Germline V lookup: CDR1 SGHRS, CDR2 YFSETQ. Trimming took off 0 bases at V and 8 bases at J, with 15 bases between the two ends. The CDR3 consists of 15 residues. CDR3 DNA: TGCGCCAGCAGCTTGGAGGGTCGTAGAGCGGACATTCAGTACTTC. Encoded protein: CASSLEGRRADIQYF.

The chain couples TRBV7-3 to TRBJ2-3; 12 nucleotides match TRBD2. CDR1 is SGHTA and CDR2 is FQGTGA in the germline V gene. There are 15 residues in the CDR3. The J segment lost 3 bases and the V segment lost 5 bases, leaving 3 bases of the junction unmatched. DNA for the CDR3: TGTGCCAGCAGCCGACTAGCGGGAGATACAGATACGCAGTATTTT. This encodes CASSRLAGDTDTQYF.

The chain couples TRBV27 to TRBJ2-7; 14 bases are shared with TRBD2. The V and J ends lost 0 bases and 3 bases, in that order; junction bases with no gene match: 4. The germline CDR1 and CDR2 sequences are MNHEY and SMNVEV (reference sequence). The CDR3 sequence is 17 residues long. In nucleotides, the CDR3 is TGTGCCAGCAGTTTATCTGGACTAGCGGGGGGTTACTACGAGCAGTACGTC. Amino acids: CASSLSGLAGGYYEQYV.

The V gene is TRBV30, the J gene TRBJ1-2; D possibly corresponds to TRBD1 (5 bases). The CDR3 is made up of 18 amino acids. Germline values: CDR1 GTSNPN, CDR2 SVGIG (reference sequence). Trimming left V 7 bases short and J 0 bases short, with 27 bases between. In DNA form, the CDR3 reads TGTGCCTTCTTGAACTTCAGGTGGGGCGATCCCCCTAACTATGGCTACACCTTC. It translates to CAFLNFRWGDPPNYGYTF.

The V and J genes are TRBV4-2 and TRBJ2-5; D remains unclear. The CDR3 sequence is 13 residues long. V was trimmed by 2 bases and J by 3 bases, leaving 7 bases between them. Germline loops: CDR1 LGHNA, CDR2 YNFKEQ. The CDR3 DNA reads as TGTGCCAGCAGCCAACTCTCGGAAGAGACCCAGTACTTC. Encoded protein: CASSQLSEETQYF.

The chain is built from TRBV5-4 and TRBJ2-7; a possible D gene is TRBD2 (5 bases). The V and J ends lost 3 bases and 2 bases respectively, with 12 bases between them. Germline values: CDR1 SGHNT, CDR2 YYREEE (reference sequence). The CDR3 has 14 residues. CDR3 amino acids: CASSWAGNPYEQYF. The CDR3 DNA sequence: TGTGCCAGCAGCTGGGCCGGGAACCCCTACGAGCAGTACTTC.

The V gene is TRBV27, the J gene TRBJ2-1, with 7 bases aligning to TRBD1. Germline V gene data show CDR1 as MNHEY and CDR2 as SMNVEV (reference sequence). J gave up 6 bases and V 5 bases, and 4 bases lay outside the gene matches. This CDR3 is built from 13 residues. In nucleotides, the CDR3 is TGTGCCAGCAGTCCCCGGACAGGCAATGAGCAGTTCTTC. This gives the protein CASSPRTGNEQFF.

The V gene is TRBV19, the J gene TRBJ2-1, with a tentative D call TRBD2 (5 bases). The germline CDR1 and CDR2 sequences are LNHDA and SQIVND (reference sequence). CDR3 length equals 13 residues. Trimming pared 1 base from V and 4 bases from J, leaving 5 bases between. The CDR3 region has the DNA TGTGCCAGTAGTATAGGCGGGTACAATGAGCAGTTCTTC. As protein: CASSIGGYNEQFF. The full variable domain, rest sourced from reference TRBV19 and TRBJ2-1, is DGGITQSPKYLFRKEGQNVTLSCEQNLNHDAMYWYRQDPGQGLRLIYYSQIVNDFQKGDIAEGYSVSREKKESFPLTVTSAQKNPTAFYLCASSIGGYNEQFFGPGTRLTVL.

The chain employs TRBV5-6 and TRBJ2-5, with 7 bases fitting TRBD1. CDR1 and CDR2 (germline): SGHDT, YYEEEE. The CDR3 runs to 13 residues. V was clipped by 3 bases and J by 1 base; unmatched bases: 0. CDR3 sequence reads: CASSYRGQETQYF. CDR3 DNA sequence: TGTGCCAGCAGCTACAGGGGCCAAGAGACCCAGTACTTC.

The chain uses TRBV7-2 and TRBJ2-7; no definite D call. Germline lookup yields CDR1 SGHTA and CDR2 FQGNSA. There are 14 residues in the CDR3. V was cut by 3 bases and J by 0 bases, with 9 bases left in between. The CDR3: CASSLDGSSYEQYV. For the CDR3, the DNA is TGTGCCAGCAGCTTGGATGGTAGCTCCTACGAGCAGTACGTC.

The chain employs TRBV4-3 and TRBJ1-4, with no clear D. Trimming removed 0 bases at V and 0 bases at J, with 5 bases between. The V gene's germline CDR1 is LGHNA and CDR2 YSLEER. The CDR3 contains 15 residues. The CDR3 DNA reads TGCGCCAGCAGCCAAGATGCCTCAACTAATGAAAAACTGTTTTTT. Translation: CASSQDASTNEKLFF.

This chain connects TRBV6-5 to TRBJ1-1; D not certain. Germline CDR1 and CDR2: MNHEY and SVGAGI. The CDR3 extends over 13 amino acids. V lost 2 bases, J lost 4 bases, and 8 bases lay in between. DNA of the CDR3: TGTGCCAGCAGTTACGGGCCAACCACTGAAGCTTTCTTT. It is translated as CASSYGPTTEAFF.

This chain links TRBV7-9 with TRBJ1-4, with D possibly TRBD1 on 6 matching bases. The CDR3 is 17 residues long. CDR1 SEHNR and CDR2 FQNEAQ come from the germline V gene (reference sequence). V lost 5 bases and J 10 bases, leaving 26 bases between the germline ends. The chain's CDR3 is CASSGLLRDINGGKLFF. CDR3 DNA sequence: TGTGCCAGCAGCGGACTACTCCGGGACATAAATGGGGGAAAACTGTTTTTT.

This chain joins TRBV7-2 and TRBJ2-7, with 7 bases identical to TRBD2. J gave up 5 bases and V 1 base, and 5 bases lay outside the gene matches. The CDR3 runs to 14 residues. The germline V gene has CDR1 SGHTA and CDR2 FQGNSA. This chain's CDR3 is CASSLELALDEQYF. The CDR3 DNA is TGTGCCAGCAGCTTAGAACTAGCGCTGGACGAGCAGTACTTC.

This clone was found a few times. The chain is built from TRBV7-9 and TRBJ1-1; no reliable D call. The ends were cut back, 6 bases at V and 1 base at J, with 6 bases in the middle. Germline values: CDR1 SEHNR, CDR2 FQNEAQ (reference sequence). CDR3 length equals 12 residues. CDR3 region: CASRFPNTEAFF. The CDR3 nucleotides are TGTGCCAGCAGATTCCCGAACACTGAAGCTTTCTTT. The full variable domain, in which reference TRBV7-9 and TRBJ1-1 provide the parts outside the CDR3, is DTGVSQNPRHKITKRGQNVTFRCDPISEHNRLYWYRQTLGQGPEFLTYFQNEAQLEKSRLLSDRFSAERPKGSFSTLEIQRTEQGDSAMYLCASRFPNTEAFFGQGTRLTVV.

This chain joins TRBV4-2 and TRBJ2-7; a weak D match, TRBD1 (6 bases). With 1 base removed from V and 6 bases from J, the gap between germline ends came to 16 bases. Per germline, CDR1 LGHNA and CDR2 YNFKEQ. This CDR3 is 15 amino acids long. DNA for the CDR3: TGTGCCAGCAGCCAAGGGCCGGGACAAGGGCTCGAGCAGTACTTC. It yields the protein CASSQGPGQGLEQYF.

This sequence joins TRBV5-4 and TRBJ2-7; the D gene is possibly TRBD2 (6 bases). The germline V gene has CDR1 SGHNT and CDR2 YYREEE (reference sequence). The CDR3 is made up of 14 amino acids. Trimming removed 0 bases at V and 4 bases at J, with 11 bases between. CDR3 coding DNA: TGTGCCAGCAGCTTGGCGGGGGAAATTTACGAGCAGTACGTC. Translated, it gives CASSLAGEIYEQYV.